The 2 T cell receptor beta chains reported below all come from one sample, sequenced in a study of CD4 and CD8 cells across lung adenocarcinoma regions. TCRdb redid the calling of the PCR reads with MiXCR, one entry per CDR3 protein. The data hold several thousand distinct CDR3 sequences, with roughly 50% observed a single time. The sample was CD8+ T cells from the center of a lung tumor. These receptor sequences come from a male donor with lung adenocarcinoma. The CD4 and CD8 labels of this study may be unreliable.

In the case of this clonotype: At one end the junction does not follow the germline gene, possibly because of a read error. The V gene is TRBV11-2, the J gene TRBJ2-2; 7 bases match TRBD2. CDR1 is SGHAT, CDR2 FQNNGV, per germline. The CDR3 is 18 residues long. The CDR3 bases are TGTGCCAGCAGCTTTGCCGCACCGGGGCGGGAGTTATACCGGGGAGCTGTTTTT. This encodes CASSFAAPGRELYRGAVF.

This chain connects TRBV10-3 to TRBJ2-1; no clear D gene. Trimming left V 4 bases short and J 6 bases short, with 10 bases between. Looked up from germline, CDR1 is ENHRY and CDR2 is SYGVKD. The CDR3 has 13 amino acids. The DNA for the CDR3 is TGTGCCATCAGTGCACCGAACAGCAATGAGCAGTTCTTC. Protein: CAISAPNSNEQFF.